A selection of T cell receptor beta chains follows, all from one sample in a study of blood T cells in healthy people across ages. TCRdb re-called the 5' RACE reads through MiXCR, storing one row per CDR3 protein. The data hold roughly 1,800,000 distinct CDR3 sequences, with approximately 50% observed a single time. Sequenced: blood. Every receptor here comes from a woman aged 40 to 55 in good health. Each CDR3 is given with its conserved first and last residue. The order of the fields is J gene, CDR3 length, V gene, CDR3 protein.

TRBJ2-1 16 TRBV24-1 CATSTSGTGGFNEQFF
TRBJ2-3 15 TRBV9 CASSLTGGDTDTQYF
TRBJ2-3 13 TRBV29-1 CSVLGGFRNTQYF
. 11 TRBV29-1 CSVTGYNEQYF
TRBJ2-7 15 TRBV5-6 CASSFSAGDSYEQYF
TRBJ1-5 14 TRBV7-9 CASSLGGTQDPQHF
TRBJ2-7 15 TRBV2 CASSEGVVTRYEQYF
TRBJ2-1 15 TRBV4-3 CASSQDGREDNEQFF
TRBJ1-4 14 TRBV18 CASSTGRSDEKLFF
TRBJ2-1 15 TRBV5-1 CASSSDLGLGNEQFF
. 15 TRBV10-2 CASTGTGRQGGEQYF
TRBJ2-1 12 TRBV7-6 CASSPDLGEQFF
TRBJ2-5 13 TRBV11-2 CASRRAGDETQYF
TRBJ1-5 15 TRBV12-3/TRBV12-4 CASSLGTSSSQPQHF
TRBJ2-5 15 TRBV7-2 CASSWTSGHQETQYF
TRBJ1-5 11 TRBV7-2 CASTQGGPQHF
TRBJ2-3 16 TRBV21-1 CASTLSGGAKTDTQYF
TRBJ2-3 13 TRBV4-3 CASSRGQGGTQYF
TRBJ1-2 14 TRBV18 CASSPVGKASGYTF
TRBJ2-5 15 TRBV24-1 CATSDRRPQQETQYF
. 16 TRBV7-3 CASSLRPTGSSGTQYF
TRBJ1-5 13 TRBV7-3 CASSLNRDQPQHF
TRBJ2-3 13 TRBV29-1 CSATRQGKDTQYF
TRBJ2-3 18 TRBV6-1 CASSRIPGLAGSTDTQYF
TRBJ1-4 17 TRBV7-9 CASSFSPLRDFNEKLFF
TRBJ2-4 14 TRBV11-1 CASSLAWAGGIQYF